These T cell receptor beta chains were read from a single sample in a study of blood T cell repertoires in COVID-19. Measured with immunoSEQ multiplex PCR; TCRdb has only the in-frame clones, and not every one. Of around 99,000 clones listed, 79% are singletons. Input material: peripheral blood. All receptors derive from an elderly woman with active or convalescent COVID-19. Both conserved end residues are trimmed from each CDR3. The size of a clone is reported for some rows only, either as once, few or many, or as a class for expanded clones.

>TRBV5-6|.
ASSRRTGVSEQY
>TRBV5-1|.
ASSLGLKVAGGPHEQF
>TRBV28|once
ASSFTPGVYGYT
>TRBV5-4|.
ASSLGGVLAGTEAF
>TRBV7-9|.
ASSAELAAQY
>TRBV7-3|.
ASSLTGGNTEAF
>TRBV7-2|.
ASSSDSGSGISEQF
>TRBV4-2|once
ASSPAGTSGISDGVGETQY
>TRBV6-4|many
ASSDSFSGSRAGELF
>TRBV7-9|.
ASSLARGGLF